The present T cell receptor (beta chain) was sequenced within a study of T cell changes during pregnancy in multiple sclerosis. Germline V gene data show CDR1 as SGDLS and CDR2 as YYNGEE. CDR3 size: 16 residues. V gave up 4 bases and J gave up 7 bases; unmatched junction bases: 12. TCRdb's copy holds only in-frame clones and misses some; the assay was immunoSEQ multiplex PCR. The sample has about 59,000 clones, roughly 92% seen once; the top ten hold about 2.5%. V gene TRBV9 combines with J gene TRBJ2-1; 9 nucleotides line up with TRBD2. The sample consisted of CD8+ T cells from peripheral blood mononuclear cells, taken in the third trimester of pregnancy. The sequence derives from a female donor with multiple sclerosis, enrolled in a pregnancy study. CDR3 in DNA: TGTGCCAGCAGCCCCCACGATGGGCTAGCGGGAAATGAGCAGTTCTTC. Protein sequence: CASSPHDGLAGNEQFF.